This T cell receptor beta chain is drawn from a study of neurological immune-mediated disorders. Study-wide results and limits: The expanded clones of different subjects shared no CDR3 amino acid sequences (suggesting private repertoires in all groups).

In its sample, this clonotype was seen many times. Its antigen is still unknown. CDR1 is MGHDK and CDR2 is SYGVNS in the germline V gene. V was pared by 4 bases and J by 3 bases, with 6 bases of the junction left unmatched. This CDR3 region has 15 residues. In TCRdb, the 5' RACE reads were re-called with MiXCR into one record per CDR3 protein. The sample contains under 60,000 distinct CDR3 sequences, around 3.4% of which appear only once. This chain joins TRBV25-1 and TRBJ1-1, with TRBD1 identical over 9 bases. Sequencing input: PBMCs. The sequence derives from a man aged 35 to 55 with multiple sclerosis. For the CDR3, the DNA is TGTGCCAGCAGTGCCGACAGGGGGGTTGACACTGAAGCTTTCTTT. Translation: CASSADRGVDTEAFF.